This T cell receptor (beta chain) was recorded in a study of CD8 T cells in Susac syndrome. General observations from the study: That the number of individuals in its TCR sequencing and HLA analysis was relatively small was acknowledged by the study.

The RNA input was 0.5 to 1 ug, and it was reverse transcribed with random hexamers. TCRdb processed the immunoSEQ multiplex PCR reads anew with MiXCR; each CDR3 protein has one entry. The sample yields about 290,000 distinct CDR3 sequences, about 88% seen once. Concerning this clonotype itself: Its target is not known.

CDR3 size: 14 residues. Germline V lookup: CDR1 MGHRA, CDR2 YSYEKL. V shed 3 bases and J 2 bases; nucleotides not matched to a gene: 3. Negative isolation was applied to CD8+ and CD4+ T cells, and FACS enrichment was applied to TEMRA cells. Sequenced material: CD8+ T cells from PBMCs. The receptor was derived from a human donor with multiple sclerosis. V is TRBV4-1 and J is TRBJ2-7; TRBD1 aligns across 8 bases. The CDR3, as DNA: TGCGCCAGCAGCCACCGACAGGGGACCTACGAGCAGTACTTC. Translated: CASSHRQGTYEQYF.